Below, 13 T cell receptor beta chains from the same sample are listed, as sequenced in a study of shared clonotypes between healthy human individuals. Using immunoSEQ multiplex PCR, the repertoire was profiled, and TCRdb retains in-frame clones only, with some absent. The sample lists roughly 500,000 clones; roughly three quarters were seen once. Sequencing was carried out using PBMCs. Receptors originate from a woman aged 40 to 55 in good health. Some clones in this sample may be carry-over from other donors' samples.

This chain connects TRBV7-2 to TRBJ1-2; no clear D gene. Germline V gives CDR1 SGHTA, CDR2 FQGNSA. V was shortened by 1 base and J by 4 bases, with 7 bases between the two germline ends. The CDR3 length is 13 residues. The CDR3 region has the DNA TGTGCCAGCAGCTTAGAAACAGCCTATGGCTACACCTTC. This translates into CASSLETAYGYTF.

Only one count was recorded for this clone. The chain carries TRBV28 and TRBJ2-3; TRBD1 agrees at 7 bases. Germline-derived CDR1 and CDR2 are MDHEN and SYDVKM. The CDR3 loop spans 15 amino acids. With V trimmed by 6 bases and J by 0 bases, 6 bases remained unmatched. CDR3 sequence: CASSEDRPSTDTQYF. CDR3 sequence (DNA): TGTGCCAGCAGCGAGGACAGGCCTAGCACAGATACGCAGTATTTT.

This clone showed up just a few times. The chain uses TRBV28 and TRBJ2-5, with D possibly matching TRBD1 (5 bases). This CDR3 comprises 14 residues. Germline V gives CDR1 MDHEN, CDR2 SYDVKM. Deletions cut 9 bases from V and 3 bases from J, with 17 bases between. CDR3: CASSGLFTKETQYF. In nucleotides, the CDR3 is TGTGCCAGTTCAGGGTTATTTACGAAAGAGACCCAGTACTTC.

This chain uses TRBV30 with TRBJ2-6; the D call may be TRBD1 or TRBD2 (5 bases each). CDR1 is GTSNPN, CDR2 SVGIG, per germline (reference sequence). The V end was cut by 6 bases, the J end by 0 bases, with 24 bases between. The CDR3 extends over 19 amino acids. CDR3 DNA: TGTGCCTGTCCATTATCCGGGACCGATAGATACTCTGGGGCCAACGTCCTGACTTTC. It translates to CACPLSGTDRYSGANVLTF.

This clone was picked up one time. The V call is TRBV28, the J call TRBJ1-6, with 9 bases identical to TRBD1. This CDR3 has 14 amino acids. Germline loops: CDR1 MDHEN, CDR2 SYDVKM. The junction had 6 bases not matched to a gene; V was cut back by 7 bases and J by 8 bases. Here the CDR3 reads CASTSGTGYSPLHF. The CDR3 DNA reads as TGTGCCAGCACCTCCGGGACAGGGTATTCACCCCTCCACTTT.

This sequence joins TRBV11-1 and TRBJ2-1; 12 nucleotides agree with TRBD2. This CDR3 has 17 amino acids. Unmatched junction bases numbered 8, after V lost 4 bases and J lost 4 bases. The germline gives CDR1 SGHAT, CDR2 FQDESV (reference sequence). The CDR3 sequence is CASSSLLLAGGYNEQFF. The CDR3 nucleotides read TGTGCCAGCAGCTCCTTGTTACTAGCGGGAGGTTACAATGAGCAGTTCTTC.

The chain recombines TRBV6-5 with TRBJ1-4; unclear D gene. CDR3 length: 15 amino acids. Trimming removed 7 bases at V and 8 bases at J, with 20 bases between. Germline V gives CDR1 MNHEY, CDR2 SVGAGI. In DNA, the CDR3 is TGTGCCAGCACCACTCGAGGGTCGGGAAGAGAAAAACTGTTTTTT. As protein: CASTTRGSGREKLFF.

This clone was recorded once. A much larger clone lies a single base off, so this may be a read error. V gene TRBV11-2 combines with J gene TRBJ2-1; 10 bases line up with TRBD1. Germline V lookup: CDR1 SGHAT, CDR2 FQNNGV. The J segment lost 1 base and the V segment lost 5 bases, leaving 2 bases of the junction unmatched. The CDR3 is 15 amino acids. The CDR3 nucleotides are TGTGCCAGCAGCCCGGACAGGGGGTCCTACAATGAGCAGTTCTTC. This sequence encodes CASSPDRGSYNEQFF.

The chain is built from TRBV28 and TRBJ1-3, with TRBD1 identical over 8 bases. This CDR3 region has 15 residues. V lost 5 bases, J lost 4 bases, and 7 bases stayed unmatched. Germline V lookup: CDR1 MDHEN, CDR2 SYDVKM. The CDR3 coding sequence is TGTGCCAGCAGTGGACCAGGGGGCTCCGGAAACACCATATATTTT. Translated: CASSGPGGSGNTIYF.

This rearrangement joins TRBV21-1 to TRBJ2-7; TRBD2, the table's D call, was not compared with the DNA. TRBV21-1 is noted as a pseudogene. The CDR3 sequence is 14 residues long. This CDR3 is CASSKSPSGKEQYF. CDR3 nucleotides: TGTGCCAGCAGCAAATCTCCTAGCGGGAAGGAGCAGTACTTC.

The rearrangement links TRBV5-1 to TRBJ1-5; no firm D call. CDR3 length: 13 amino acids. CDR1 is SGHRS and CDR2 is YFSETQ in the germline V gene. V was shortened by 0 bases and J by 5 bases, with 6 bases between the two germline ends. The CDR3 sequence: CASSLDPDQPQHF. In DNA form, the CDR3 reads TGCGCCAGCAGCTTGGACCCGGATCAGCCCCAGCATTTT.

The chain employs TRBV4-1 and TRBJ1-3; 9 bases align to TRBD1. Germline V CDR1 and CDR2: MGHRA, YSYEKL. J was trimmed by 0 bases and V by 1 base; bases with no gene match: 10. The CDR3 consists of 19 residues. CDR3 loop: CASSQVKQGALLSGNTIYF. CDR3 nucleotide sequence: TGCGCCAGCAGCCAAGTCAAACAGGGGGCCCTCCTCTCTGGAAACACCATATATTTT.

This chain links TRBV6-1 with TRBJ1-5; D gene ambiguous. CDR3 length: 14 residues. Germline loops: CDR1 MNHNS, CDR2 SASEGT. V lost 6 bases and J 3 bases, leaving 12 bases between the germline ends. The CDR3 nucleotides are TGTGCCAGCAGAAACCCGGAGACCAATCAGCCCCAGCATTTT. Translated, it gives CASRNPETNQPQHF.